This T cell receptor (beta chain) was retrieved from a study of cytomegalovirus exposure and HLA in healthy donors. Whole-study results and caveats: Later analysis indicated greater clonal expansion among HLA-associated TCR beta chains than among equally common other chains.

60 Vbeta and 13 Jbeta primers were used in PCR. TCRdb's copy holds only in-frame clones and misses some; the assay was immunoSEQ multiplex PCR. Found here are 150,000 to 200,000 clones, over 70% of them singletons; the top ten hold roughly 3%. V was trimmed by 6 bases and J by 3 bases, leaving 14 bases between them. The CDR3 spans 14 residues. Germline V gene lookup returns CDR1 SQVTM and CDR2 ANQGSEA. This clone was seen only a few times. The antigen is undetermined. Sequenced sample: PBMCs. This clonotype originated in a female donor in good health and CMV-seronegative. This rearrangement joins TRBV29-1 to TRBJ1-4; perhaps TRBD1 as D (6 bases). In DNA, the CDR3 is TGCAGCGTGCTCGCGGACAGTTCTAATGAAAAACTGTTTTTT. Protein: CSVLADSSNEKLFF.